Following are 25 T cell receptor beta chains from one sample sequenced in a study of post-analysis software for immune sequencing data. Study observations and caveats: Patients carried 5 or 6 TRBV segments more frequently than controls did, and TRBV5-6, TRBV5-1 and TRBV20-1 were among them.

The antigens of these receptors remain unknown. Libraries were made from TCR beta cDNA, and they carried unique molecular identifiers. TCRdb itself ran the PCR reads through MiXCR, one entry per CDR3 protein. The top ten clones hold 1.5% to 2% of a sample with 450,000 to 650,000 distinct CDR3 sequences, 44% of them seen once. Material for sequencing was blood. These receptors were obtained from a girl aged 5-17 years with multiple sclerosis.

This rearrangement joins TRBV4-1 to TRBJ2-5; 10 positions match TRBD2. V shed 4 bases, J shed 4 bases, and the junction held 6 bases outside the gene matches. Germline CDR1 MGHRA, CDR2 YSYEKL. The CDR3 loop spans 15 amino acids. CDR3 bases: TGCGCCAGCAGCCGGGAGGGACTAGCGCGAGAGACCCAGTACTTC. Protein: CASSREGLARETQYF.

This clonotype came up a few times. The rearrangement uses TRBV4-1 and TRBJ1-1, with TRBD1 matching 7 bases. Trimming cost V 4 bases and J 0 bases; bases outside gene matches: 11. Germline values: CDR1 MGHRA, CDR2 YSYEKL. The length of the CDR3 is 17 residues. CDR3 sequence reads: CASSPTPRGRLNTEAFF. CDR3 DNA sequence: TGCGCCAGCAGCCCTACGCCCAGGGGGAGGCTGAACACTGAAGCTTTCTTT.

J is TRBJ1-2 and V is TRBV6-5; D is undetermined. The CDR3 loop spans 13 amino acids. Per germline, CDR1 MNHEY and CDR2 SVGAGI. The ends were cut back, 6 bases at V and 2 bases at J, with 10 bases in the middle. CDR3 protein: CASRVASNYGYTF. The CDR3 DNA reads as TGTGCCAGCAGGGTAGCCTCGAACTATGGCTACACCTTC.

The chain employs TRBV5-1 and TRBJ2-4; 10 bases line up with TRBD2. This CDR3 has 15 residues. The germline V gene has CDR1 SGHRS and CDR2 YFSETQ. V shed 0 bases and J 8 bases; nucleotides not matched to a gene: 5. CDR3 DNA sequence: TGCGCCAGCAGCTTGGATGGACTAGCGGTAGACATTCAGTACTTC. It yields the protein CASSLDGLAVDIQYF.

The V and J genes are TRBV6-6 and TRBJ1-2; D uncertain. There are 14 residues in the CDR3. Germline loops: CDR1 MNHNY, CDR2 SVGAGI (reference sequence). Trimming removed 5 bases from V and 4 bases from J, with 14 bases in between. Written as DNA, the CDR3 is TGTGCCAGCAGTCCGAAGAAGTGGTGCTATGGCTACACCTTC. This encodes CASSPKKWCYGYTF.

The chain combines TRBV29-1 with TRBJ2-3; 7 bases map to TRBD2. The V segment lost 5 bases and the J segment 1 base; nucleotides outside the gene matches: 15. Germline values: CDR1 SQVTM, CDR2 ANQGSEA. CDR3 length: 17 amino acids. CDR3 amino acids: CSVPRLAGGFGTDTQYF. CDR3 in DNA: TGCAGCGTTCCTAGACTAGCCGGGGGATTCGGCACAGATACGCAGTATTTT.

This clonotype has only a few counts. The CDR3, as DNA: TGTGCCAGCGCAGCGGGAGTGATTTACGAGCAGTACTTC. This codes for CASAAGVIYEQYF. The chain employs TRBV10-3 and TRBJ2-7, with 8 nucleotides matching TRBD2. V was pared by 10 bases and J by 4 bases, with 9 bases of the junction left unmatched. Germline-derived CDR1 and CDR2 are ENHRY and SYGVKD. The CDR3 sequence is 13 residues long.

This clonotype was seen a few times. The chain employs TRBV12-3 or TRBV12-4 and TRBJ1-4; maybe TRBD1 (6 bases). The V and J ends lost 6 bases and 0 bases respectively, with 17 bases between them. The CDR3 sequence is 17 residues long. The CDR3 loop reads CASRSGGGLSTNEKLFF. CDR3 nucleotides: TGTGCCAGCAGGTCCGGTGGGGGGCTATCAACTAATGAAAAACTGTTTTTT.

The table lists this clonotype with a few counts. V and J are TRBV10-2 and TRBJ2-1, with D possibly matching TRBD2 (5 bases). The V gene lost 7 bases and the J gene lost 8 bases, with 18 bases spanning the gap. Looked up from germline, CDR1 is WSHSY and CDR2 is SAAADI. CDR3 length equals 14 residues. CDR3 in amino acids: CASKELVAFDEQFF. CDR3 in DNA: TGCGCCAGCAAAGAACTAGTGGCGTTCGATGAGCAGTTCTTC.

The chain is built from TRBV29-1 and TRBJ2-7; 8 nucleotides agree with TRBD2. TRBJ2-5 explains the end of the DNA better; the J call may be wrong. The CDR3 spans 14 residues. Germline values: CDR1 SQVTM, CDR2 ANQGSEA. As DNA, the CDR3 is TGCAGCGCCACGGGGAGCGGGGGTAGTAAGACCCAGTACTTC. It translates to CSATGSGGSKTQYF.

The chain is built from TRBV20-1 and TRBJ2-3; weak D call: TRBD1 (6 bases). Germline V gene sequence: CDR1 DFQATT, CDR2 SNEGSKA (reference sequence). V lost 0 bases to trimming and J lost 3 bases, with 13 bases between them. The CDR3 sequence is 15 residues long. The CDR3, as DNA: TGCAGTGCTAGAGACTTAGGGGGACGGACAGATACGCAGTATTTT. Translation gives CSARDLGGRTDTQYF.

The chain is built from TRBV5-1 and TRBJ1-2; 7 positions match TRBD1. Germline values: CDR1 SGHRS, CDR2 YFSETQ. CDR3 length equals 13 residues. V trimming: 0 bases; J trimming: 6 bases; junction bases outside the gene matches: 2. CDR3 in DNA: TGCGCCAGCAGCTTGGAAGGGGGCAATGGCTACACCTTC. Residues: CASSLEGGNGYTF. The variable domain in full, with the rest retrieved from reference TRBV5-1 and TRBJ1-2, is KAGVTQTPRYLIKTRGQQVTLSCSPISGHRSVSWYQQTPGQGLQFLFEYFSETQRNKGNFPGRFSGRQFSNSRSEMNVSTLELGDSALYLCASSLEGGNGYTFGSGTRLTVV.

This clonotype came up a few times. The CDR3 nucleotides read TGCGCCAGCAGGCCCGGAGGCAGGGAAAACTATGGCTACACCTTC. Amino acids: CASRPGGRENYGYTF. This chain links TRBV5-1 with TRBJ1-2, with a tentative D call TRBD1 (5 bases). Germline lookup yields CDR1 SGHRS and CDR2 YFSETQ. The CDR3 covers 15 residues. With 5 bases removed from V and 2 bases from J, the gap between germline ends came to 16 bases.

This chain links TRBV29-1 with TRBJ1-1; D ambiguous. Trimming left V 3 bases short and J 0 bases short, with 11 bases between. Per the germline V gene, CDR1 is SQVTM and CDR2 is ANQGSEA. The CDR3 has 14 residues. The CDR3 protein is CSVDRGTMNTEAFF. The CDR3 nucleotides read TGCAGCGTTGACCGCGGCACCATGAACACTGAAGCTTTCTTT.

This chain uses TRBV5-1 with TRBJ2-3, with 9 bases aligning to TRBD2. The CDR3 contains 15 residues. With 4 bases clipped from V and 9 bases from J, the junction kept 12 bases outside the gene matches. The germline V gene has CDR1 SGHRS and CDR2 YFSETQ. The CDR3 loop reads CASSGAGGFFDTQYF. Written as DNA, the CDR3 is TGCGCCAGCAGCGGCGCGGGGGGGTTTTTTGACACGCAGTATTTT.

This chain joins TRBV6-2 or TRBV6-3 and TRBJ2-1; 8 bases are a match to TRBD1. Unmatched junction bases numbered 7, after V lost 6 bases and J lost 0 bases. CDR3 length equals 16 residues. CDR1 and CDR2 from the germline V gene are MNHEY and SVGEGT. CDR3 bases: TGTGCCAGCAGCTTCAGGGGGCGGAGCTCCTACAATGAGCAGTTCTTC. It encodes CASSFRGRSSYNEQFF.

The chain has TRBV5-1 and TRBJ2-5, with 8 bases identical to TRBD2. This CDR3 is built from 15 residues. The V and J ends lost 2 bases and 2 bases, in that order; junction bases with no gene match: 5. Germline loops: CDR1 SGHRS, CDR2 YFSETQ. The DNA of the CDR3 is TGCGCCAGCAGCTTACAGCGGGGGCCACAAGAGACCCAGTACTTC. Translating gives CASSLQRGPQETQYF.

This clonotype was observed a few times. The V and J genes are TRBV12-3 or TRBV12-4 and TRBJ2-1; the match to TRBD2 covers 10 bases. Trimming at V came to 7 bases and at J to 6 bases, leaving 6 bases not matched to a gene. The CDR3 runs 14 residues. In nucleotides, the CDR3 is TGTGCCAGCAAAGCGGGGGGGCCTTTCAATGAGCAGTTCTTC. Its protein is CASKAGGPFNEQFF.

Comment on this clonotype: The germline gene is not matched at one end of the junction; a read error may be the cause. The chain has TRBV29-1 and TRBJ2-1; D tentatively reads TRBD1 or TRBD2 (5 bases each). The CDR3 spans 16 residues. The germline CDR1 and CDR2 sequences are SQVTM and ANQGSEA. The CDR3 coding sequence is TGCGGCGTTAGAATCCGGGCGATCGGGGCCAACAATGAGCAGTTCTTC. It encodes CGVRIRAIGANNEQFF.

The CDR3 sequence is CSVERRGDSYEQYF. Written as DNA, the CDR3 is TGCAGCGTTGAAAGGCGGGGGGATTCCTACGAGCAGTACTTC. V gene TRBV29-1 combines with J gene TRBJ2-7; 8 bases are a match to TRBD2. This CDR3 comprises 14 residues. Trimming at V came to 2 bases and at J to 1 base, leaving 4 bases not matched to a gene. Looked up from germline, CDR1 is SQVTM and CDR2 is ANQGSEA.

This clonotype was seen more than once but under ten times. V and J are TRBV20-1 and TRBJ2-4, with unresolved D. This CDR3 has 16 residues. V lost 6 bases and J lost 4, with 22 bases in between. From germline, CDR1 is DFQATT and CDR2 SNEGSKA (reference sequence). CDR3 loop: CSARTLTEAPKNIQYF. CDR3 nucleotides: TGCAGTGCCCGTACATTAACAGAAGCACCTAAAAACATTCAGTACTTC.

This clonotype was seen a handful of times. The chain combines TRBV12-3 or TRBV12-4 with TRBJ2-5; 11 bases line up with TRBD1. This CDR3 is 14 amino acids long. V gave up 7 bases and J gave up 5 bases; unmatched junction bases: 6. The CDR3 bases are TGTGCCAGCACCTGGGACAGGGGGATGGAGACCCAGTACTTC. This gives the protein CASTWDRGMETQYF.

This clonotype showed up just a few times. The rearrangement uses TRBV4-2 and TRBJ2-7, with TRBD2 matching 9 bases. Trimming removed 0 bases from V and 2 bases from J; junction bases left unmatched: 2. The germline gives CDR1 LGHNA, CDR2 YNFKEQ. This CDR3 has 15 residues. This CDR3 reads CASSQDLAGTYEQYF. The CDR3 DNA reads TGTGCCAGCAGCCAAGATCTAGCGGGGACCTACGAGCAGTACTTC.

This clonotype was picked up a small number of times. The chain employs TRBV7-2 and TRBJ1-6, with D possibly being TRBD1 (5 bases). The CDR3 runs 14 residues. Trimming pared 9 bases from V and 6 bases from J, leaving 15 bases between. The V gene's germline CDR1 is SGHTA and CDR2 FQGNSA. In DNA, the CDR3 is TGTGCCAGTACGAGGGGTTGGGGTAATTCACCCCTCCACTTT. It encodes CASTRGWGNSPLHF.

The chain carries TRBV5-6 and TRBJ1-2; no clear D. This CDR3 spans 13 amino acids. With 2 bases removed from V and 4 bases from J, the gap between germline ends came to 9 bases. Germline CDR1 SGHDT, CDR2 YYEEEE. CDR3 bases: TGTGCCAGCAGCTTACAGATCTTCTATGGCTACACCTTC. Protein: CASSLQIFYGYTF.